This TCR beta chain was recovered during a study of OX40 agonist ivuxolimab in advanced cancers. This CDR3 region has 17 residues. V was clipped by 4 bases and J by 5 bases; unmatched bases: 8. Germline values: CDR1 SGHNT, CDR2 YYREEE (reference sequence). Here immunoSEQ multiplex PCR was the method, and the copy in TCRdb shows in-frame clones only, minus some. This table holds about 130,000 clones, around 93% found once. This clonotype was obtained from an adult with an advanced solid tumor such as melanoma, head and neck, liver or kidney cancer. Here the sequenced sample was CD4+ or CD8+ T cells sorted from blood, taken in a trial of the OX40 agonist ivuxolimab. This rearrangement joins TRBV5-4 to TRBJ2-2, with 13 positions matching TRBD2. The CDR3 coding sequence is TGTGCCAGCAGCCTAGGACTAGCGGGGGACACAACCGGGGAGCTGTTTTTT. It yields the protein CASSLGLAGDTTGELFF.